This TCR beta chain was captured by sequencing in a study of shared clonotypes between healthy human individuals. V was pared by 0 bases and J by 3 bases, with 3 bases between. CDR1 is DFQATT and CDR2 is SNEGSKA in the germline V gene (reference sequence). The CDR3 length is 11 residues. This clone was picked up a small number of times. This same CDR3 is encoded by further DNA sequences in the sample. This table comes from immunoSEQ multiplex PCR, and its TCRdb copy is limited to in-frame clones, with some not included. The sample holds roughly 410,000 clones, 96% seen once. Material: memory CD8+ T cells sorted from blood. The subset: CD45RO+ cells pooled with CCR7-negative TemRA cells. This chain links TRBV20-1 with TRBJ2-7; D not certain. This receptor was obtained from a man aged 25-45 years in good health. The CDR3 loop is CSARDSYEQYF. CDR3 nucleotide sequence: TGCAGTGCTAGAGATAGCTACGAGCAGTACTTC.